Following are 14 T cell receptor beta chains from one sample sequenced in a study of blood T cell repertoires in COVID-19. Profiling relied on immunoSEQ multiplex PCR, and the TCRdb table lists in-frame clones only, not all of them. The profile shows more than 95,000 clones, over 65% of them singletons. Sequenced: peripheral blood. The origin of the receptors is a man under 40 with acute or convalescent COVID-19.

The rearrangement uses TRBV9 and TRBJ2-1; 10 nucleotides line up with TRBD2. V dropped 0 bases and J dropped 9; count of bases not matched to a gene: 12. The CDR3 runs to 17 residues. CDR1 and CDR2 (germline): SGDLS, YYNGEE. CDR3 DNA sequence: TGTGCCAGCAGCGTAGGGCCACAAGCGGGGGGGCTACGTGAGCAGTTCTTC. Protein product: CASSVGPQAGGLREQFF.

The rearrangement uses TRBV5-1 and TRBJ1-2; tentative D call: TRBD1 (5 bases). Trimming cost V 4 bases and J 8 bases, with 15 bases left between them. This CDR3 has 13 amino acids. Looked up from germline, CDR1 is SGHRS and CDR2 is YFSETQ. For the CDR3, the DNA is TGCGCCAGCAGCCCAGGACAAGTTGAGGGCTACACCTTC. As protein: CASSPGQVEGYTF. The variable domain in full, with the rest retrieved from reference TRBV5-1 and TRBJ1-2, is KAGVTQTPRYLIKTRGQQVTLSCSPISGHRSVSWYQQTPGQGLQFLFEYFSETQRNKGNFPGRFSGRQFSNSRSEMNVSTLELGDSALYLCASSPGQVEGYTFGSGTRLTVV.

V gene TRBV30 combines with J gene TRBJ2-2; the D is unclear. Trimming took off 1 base at V and 1 base at J, with 7 bases between the two ends. The CDR3 totals 14 residues. Germline V gene data show CDR1 as GTSNPN and CDR2 as SVGIG (reference sequence). The CDR3 is CAWSAHRNTGELFF. In nucleotides, the CDR3 is TGTGCCTGGAGTGCGCACAGGAACACCGGGGAGCTGTTTTTT.

V is TRBV19 and J is TRBJ2-2; 11 bases align to TRBD1. The CDR3 is 18 amino acids. The germline CDR1 and CDR2 sequences are LNHDA and SQIVND (reference sequence). The V gene end was trimmed by 5 bases and the J gene end by 5 bases; junction bases not matched to a gene: 13. The CDR3 is CASSSVGTGGKLTGELFF. The DNA of the CDR3 is TGTGCCAGTAGTTCCGTTGGGACAGGGGGTAAGCTGACCGGGGAGCTGTTTTTT.

V usage is TRBV4-2 and J usage is TRBJ2-7; TRBD1 is a possible D gene (6 bases). The CDR3 has 14 residues. Looked up from germline, CDR1 is LGHNA and CDR2 is YNFKEQ. Trimming cost V 2 bases and J 3 bases, with 11 bases left between them. CDR3 nucleotides: TGTGCCAGCAGCCAAAACCTGGGACACTACGAGCAGTACGTC. Residues: CASSQNLGHYEQYV.

Turning to this clone: Other DNA sequences in the same sample also yield this CDR3. J is TRBJ1-5 and V is TRBV6-5; TRBD1 aligns across 7 bases. J gave up 4 bases and V 0 bases, and 3 bases lay outside the gene matches. The CDR3 spans 15 residues. In germline, CDR1 is MNHEY, CDR2 SVGAGI. The CDR3 DNA reads as TGTGCCAGCAGTTACTCGGGACAGCTAAATCAGCCCCAGCATTTT. Its translation is CASSYSGQLNQPQHF.

J is TRBJ2-5 and V is TRBV10-3; D may be TRBD2 (5 bases). The CDR3 consists of 15 residues. CDR1 is ENHRY and CDR2 is SYGVKD in the germline V gene. V dropped 3 bases and J dropped 1 base, with 12 bases sitting between them. Here the CDR3 reads CAISDRRGSQETQYF. The CDR3 bases are TGTGCCATCAGTGACAGGAGAGGGTCCCAAGAGACCCAGTACTTC.

The chain carries TRBV2 and TRBJ2-1; tentatively, D is TRBD2 (6 bases). The CDR3 sequence is 12 residues long. V was trimmed by 6 bases and J by 3 bases, leaving 6 bases between them. The germline V gene encodes CDR1 SNHLY and CDR2 FYNNEI. The CDR3 region is CASRGGYNEQFF. In nucleotides, the CDR3 is TGTGCCAGCAGGGGGGGCTACAATGAGCAGTTCTTC.

Regarding this clone: Other nucleotide sequences in the sample specify the same CDR3. The J gene is TRBJ2-1, the V gene TRBV9; the D is unclear. The germline V and J ends were trimmed by 0 bases and 1 base, with 8 bases remaining between them. This CDR3 is 15 amino acids long. Germline CDR1 and CDR2: SGDLS and YYNGEE. DNA of the CDR3: TGTGCCAGCAGCGTAGCTGGCACGTCCTACAATGAGCAGTTCTTC. Translating gives CASSVAGTSYNEQFF.

As DNA, the CDR3 is TGTGCCAGCAGCCGGGGGACAGCTTATAATTCACCCCTCCACTTT. Its protein is CASSRGTAYNSPLHF. This rearrangement joins TRBV3-1 (or the pseudogene TRBV3-2) to TRBJ1-6; 7 bases are a match to TRBD1. V was pared by 4 bases and J by 4 bases, with 4 bases of the junction left unmatched. This CDR3 is 15 amino acids long. Germline assignment: CDR1 LGHDT and CDR2 YNNKEL (reference sequence).

The chain carries TRBV20-1 and TRBJ1-2; no clear D. The V gene lost 8 bases and the J gene lost 8 bases, with 6 bases spanning the gap. There are 8 residues in the CDR3. Germline V gene data show CDR1 as DFQATT and CDR2 as SNEGSKA (reference sequence). The CDR3 DNA follows: TGCAGTCCCCGGGGCTACACCTTC. Its protein product is CSPRGYTF.

The chain joins TRBV19 to TRBJ1-5, with D maybe TRBD1 (5 bases). Trimming removed 6 bases from V and 0 bases from J, with 18 bases in between. The CDR3 spans 17 residues. Germline V gene lookup returns CDR1 LNHDA and CDR2 SQIVND (reference sequence). CDR3 sequence (DNA): TGTGCCAGTAGGACCGACAGCACTGATTATAGCAATCAGCCCCAGCATTTT. Its protein is CASRTDSTDYSNQPQHF. Filled out from reference TRBV19 and TRBJ1-5, the complete variable domain reads DGGITQSPKYLFRKEGQNVTLSCEQNLNHDAMYWYRQDPGQGLRLIYYSQIVNDFQKGDIAEGYSVSREKKESFPLTVTSAQKNPTAFYLCASRTDSTDYSNQPQHFGDGTRLSIL.

This rearrangement joins TRBV2 to TRBJ1-1, with D possibly matching TRBD1 (6 bases). The germline V gene has CDR1 SNHLY and CDR2 FYNNEI. This CDR3 has 13 residues. Trimming took 4 bases from V and 5 from J, leaving 11 bases between them. This CDR3 is CASSVNRETEAFF. The CDR3 bases are TGTGCCAGCAGTGTAAACAGGGAAACTGAAGCTTTCTTT.

The gene calls are TRBV10-3 and TRBJ2-3, with TRBD2 matching over 9 bases. J gave up 2 bases and V 3 bases, and 6 bases lay outside the gene matches. Looked up from germline, CDR1 is ENHRY and CDR2 is SYGVKD. The CDR3 runs 16 residues. CDR3 loop: CAISDTRTSATDTQYF. For the CDR3, the DNA is TGTGCCATCAGTGATACCCGGACTAGCGCCACAGATACGCAGTATTTT.